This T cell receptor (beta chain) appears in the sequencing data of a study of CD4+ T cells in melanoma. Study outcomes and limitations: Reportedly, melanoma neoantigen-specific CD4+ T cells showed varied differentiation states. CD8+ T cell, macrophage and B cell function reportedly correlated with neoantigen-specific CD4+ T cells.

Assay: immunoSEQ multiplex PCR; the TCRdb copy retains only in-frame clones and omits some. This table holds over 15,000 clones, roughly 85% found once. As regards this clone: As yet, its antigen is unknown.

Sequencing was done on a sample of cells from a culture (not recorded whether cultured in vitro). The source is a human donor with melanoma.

The CDR3 spells CASSRTSGTLHEQYF. In DNA, the CDR3 is TGTGCCAGTAGTCGAACTTCCGGGACACTCCACGAGCAGTACTTC. J is TRBJ2-7 and V is TRBV19; possibly TRBD1 for D (6 bases). The V gene lost 5 bases and the J gene lost 5 bases, with 19 bases spanning the gap. This CDR3 comprises 15 residues. From germline, CDR1 is LNHDA and CDR2 SQIVND (reference sequence).